Following are 10 T cell receptor beta chains from one sample sequenced in a study of blood T cell repertoires in COVID-19. Some clones are missing from TCRdb's copy, which holds only in-frame ones; the method was immunoSEQ multiplex PCR. The data hold 390,000 or so clones, with roughly 90% observed a single time. Sequencing was done on a sample of peripheral blood. The source of these receptors is a woman aged 30 to 39 with active or convalescent COVID-19.

Concerning this clone: This specimen includes other DNA sequences encoding the same CDR3. The chain recombines TRBV5-5 with TRBJ1-1, with 11 bases matching TRBD1. This CDR3 region has 14 residues. Per the germline V gene, CDR1 is SGHKS and CDR2 is YYEKEE (reference sequence). V lost 5 bases, J lost 5 bases, and 5 bases stayed unmatched. For the CDR3, the DNA is TGTGCCAGCAGTCTTGGGACAGGGGGAACTGAAGCTTTCTTT. Its protein product is CASSLGTGGTEAFF.

The V and J genes are TRBV19 and TRBJ2-7; 13 nucleotides align to TRBD2. The germline V gene has CDR1 LNHDA and CDR2 SQIVND (reference sequence). The CDR3 is 19 residues long. J gave up 5 bases and V 7 bases, and 20 bases lay outside the gene matches. The CDR3 spells CASTMAETSGRTSPHEQYF. The CDR3 DNA is TGTGCCAGTACCATGGCGGAGACTAGCGGGAGGACTTCCCCTCACGAGCAGTACTTC. The whole variable domain, filled in from reference TRBV19 and TRBJ2-7, reads DGGITQSPKYLFRKEGQNVTLSCEQNLNHDAMYWYRQDPGQGLRLIYYSQIVNDFQKGDIAEGYSVSREKKESFPLTVTSAQKNPTAFYLCASTMAETSGRTSPHEQYFGPGTRLTVT.

This chain uses TRBV6-1 with TRBJ2-7, with D possibly matching TRBD2 (6 bases). The V gene's germline CDR1 is MNHNS and CDR2 SASEGT. V was pared by 1 base and J by 0 bases, with 13 bases between. The CDR3 runs 16 residues. The CDR3 DNA is TGTGCCAGCAGTGAAGTCGGAGGGGCGAGCTCCTACGAGCAGTACTTC. Protein product: CASSEVGGASSYEQYF.

Here the CDR3 DNA reads TGTGCCAGCAGCTTAGATTTAACTAGCGGGAGGGAGGGCACAGATACGCAGTATTTT. Its protein is CASSLDLTSGREGTDTQYF. The chain joins TRBV11-2 to TRBJ2-3; TRBD2 aligns across 13 bases. In germline, CDR1 is SGHAT, CDR2 FQNNGV. The junction had 7 bases not matched to a gene; V was cut back by 0 bases and J by 1 base. The CDR3 totals 19 residues.

The J gene is TRBJ1-4, the V gene TRBV7-9; D gene ambiguous. Trimming left V 1 base short and J 5 bases short, with 17 bases between. From germline, CDR1 is SEHNR and CDR2 FQNEAQ (reference sequence). The CDR3 loop spans 17 amino acids. This chain's CDR3 is CASSLGTAASANEKLFF. CDR3 nucleotides: TGTGCCAGCAGCTTAGGAACTGCGGCCTCGGCCAATGAAAAACTGTTTTTT.

This clone was observed once. The chain couples TRBV19 to TRBJ2-1; 7 bases map to TRBD2. The CDR3 consists of 15 residues. V lost 5 bases and J lost 0; bases outside the gene matches: 4. Germline lookup yields CDR1 LNHDA and CDR2 SQIVND (reference sequence). DNA of the CDR3: TGTGCCAGTAGTCCCGGGGGGAGCTCCTACAATGAGCAGTTCTTC. The encoded protein is CASSPGGSSYNEQFF. Drawing the rest from reference TRBV19 and TRBJ2-1, the complete variable domain is DGGITQSPKYLFRKEGQNVTLSCEQNLNHDAMYWYRQDPGQGLRLIYYSQIVNDFQKGDIAEGYSVSREKKESFPLTVTSAQKNPTAFYLCASSPGGSSYNEQFFGPGTRLTVL.

This clone was found once. The chain has TRBV3-1 (or the pseudogene TRBV3-2) and TRBJ1-1, with 7 bases aligning to TRBD1. The CDR3 runs 16 residues. Germline assignment: CDR1 LGHDT and CDR2 YNNKEL (reference sequence). J was trimmed by 4 bases and V by 4 bases; bases with no gene match: 12. The CDR3 protein is CASSRYTGTAGTEAFF. In nucleotides, the CDR3 is TGTGCCAGCAGCCGGTATACCGGGACAGCGGGCACTGAAGCTTTCTTT.

This clone was seen only once. The V gene is TRBV12-5, the J gene TRBJ1-1; 10 bases are shared with TRBD1. The V segment lost 6 bases and the J segment 8 bases; nucleotides outside the gene matches: 3. The CDR3 consists of 12 residues. Germline V lookup: CDR1 LGHNT, CDR2 FRNRAP. Here the CDR3 DNA reads TGTGCTAGTGGGTGGACAGGGGGAGAAGCTTTCTTT. It specifies CASGWTGGEAFF. Full variable domain (remainder filled in from reference TRBV12-5 and TRBJ1-1): DARVTQTPRHKVTEMGQEVTMRCQPILGHNTVFWYRQTMMQGLELLAYFRNRAPLDDSGMPKDRFSAEMPDATLATLKIQPSEPRDSAVYFCASGWTGGEAFFGQGTRLTVV.

This chain uses TRBV19 with TRBJ1-1; a possible D gene is TRBD1 (6 bases). Trimming took 5 bases from V and 8 from J, leaving 15 bases between them. Germline loops: CDR1 LNHDA, CDR2 SQIVND (reference sequence). The CDR3 runs 13 residues. CDR3 DNA: TGTGCCAGTAGTCCACAGGGATTCGGGGAAGCTTTCTTT. It codes for CASSPQGFGEAFF. The full variable domain, its missing parts supplied by reference TRBV19 and TRBJ1-1, is DGGITQSPKYLFRKEGQNVTLSCEQNLNHDAMYWYRQDPGQGLRLIYYSQIVNDFQKGDIAEGYSVSREKKESFPLTVTSAQKNPTAFYLCASSPQGFGEAFFGQGTRLTVV.

Only one count was recorded for this clone. The V and J genes are TRBV5-1 and TRBJ2-5; the match to TRBD1 covers 8 bases. The CDR3 covers 14 residues. The V gene end was trimmed by 4 bases and the J gene end by 3 bases; junction bases not matched to a gene: 5. Per germline, CDR1 SGHRS and CDR2 YFSETQ. CDR3 loop: CASSPDRGEETQYF. The CDR3 DNA reads TGCGCCAGCAGCCCCGACAGGGGAGAAGAGACCCAGTACTTC.